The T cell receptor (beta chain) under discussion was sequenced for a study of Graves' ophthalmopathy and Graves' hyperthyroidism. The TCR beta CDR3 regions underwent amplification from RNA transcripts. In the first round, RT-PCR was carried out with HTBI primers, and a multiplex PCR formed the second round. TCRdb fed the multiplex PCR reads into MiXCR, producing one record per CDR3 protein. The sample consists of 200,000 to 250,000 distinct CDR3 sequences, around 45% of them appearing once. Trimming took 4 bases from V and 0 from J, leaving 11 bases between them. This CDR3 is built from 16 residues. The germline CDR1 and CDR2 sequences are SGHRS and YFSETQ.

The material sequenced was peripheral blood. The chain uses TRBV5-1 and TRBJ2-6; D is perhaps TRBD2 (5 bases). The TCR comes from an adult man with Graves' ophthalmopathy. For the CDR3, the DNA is TGCGCCAGCAGCAATGGAGGACCCTCTGGGGCCAACGTCCTGACTTTC. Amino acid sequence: CASSNGGPSGANVLTF.